The 21 T cell receptor beta chains given below trace back to one sample, sequenced in a study of patients and donors after allogeneic stem cell transplantation. From the RT-PCR reads, TCRdb called clonotypes with MiXCR, one entry per CDR3 protein. The table has 40,000 to 45,000 distinct CDR3 sequences, about 31% seen once. The sample comprised blood, either unsorted or a sorted T cell fraction (not recorded which). These receptors came from a human donor who was either an allogeneic HSCT recipient or a stem cell or donor lymphocyte infusion donor (not recorded which). It is not recorded whose cells these are; they may come from a transplant donor.

The chain employs TRBV20-1 and TRBJ1-5; the D gene is possibly TRBD1 (5 bases). The V end was cut by 1 base, the J end by 3 bases, with 10 bases between. Germline-derived CDR1 and CDR2 are DFQATT and SNEGSKA (reference sequence). The CDR3 totals 14 residues. CDR3 region: CSARGGTFNQPQHF. The CDR3 DNA is TGCAGTGCTAGAGGGGGGACCTTCAATCAGCCCCAGCATTTT.

The J gene is TRBJ2-1, the V gene TRBV7-3, with TRBD2 identical over 8 bases. The CDR3 is 16 residues long. The J segment lost 1 base and the V segment lost 0 bases, leaving 2 bases of the junction unmatched. CDR1 is SGHTA, CDR2 FQGTGA, per germline. CDR3 loop: CASSLTSGISYNEQFF. CDR3 bases: TGTGCCAGCAGCTTAACTAGCGGGATTTCCTACAATGAGCAGTTCTTC.

This clonotype was detected once. V gene TRBV10-3 combines with J gene TRBJ2-2; TRBD2 aligns across 7 bases. This CDR3 has 14 residues. Germline V gene lookup returns CDR1 ENHRY and CDR2 SYGVKD. V dropped 7 bases and J dropped 0; count of bases not matched to a gene: 2. CDR3 protein: CAIKAGTNTGELFF. The CDR3 DNA is TGTGCCATCAAAGCGGGGACGAACACCGGGGAGCTGTTTTTT.

V usage is TRBV6-1 and J usage is TRBJ1-5; a possible D gene is TRBD1 (6 bases). This CDR3 has 19 residues. In germline, CDR1 is MNHNS, CDR2 SASEGT. V lost 9 bases, J lost 0 bases, and 27 bases lay in between. The CDR3 region is CASDLTRTDWPNSNQPQHF. In nucleotides, the CDR3 is TGTGCCAGTGATTTGACAAGGACAGATTGGCCTAATAGCAATCAGCCCCAGCATTTT.

Ten or more counts support this clonotype. The chain uses TRBV6-5 and TRBJ1-6; possibly TRBD1 for D (5 bases). This CDR3 contains 15 residues. Germline CDR1 MNHEY, CDR2 SVGAGI. Trimming left V 5 bases short and J 5 bases short, with 13 bases between. The CDR3 DNA sequence: TGTGCCAGCAGTGATACGGGGCCCCATAATTCACCCCTCCACTTT. Encoded protein: CASSDTGPHNSPLHF.

J is TRBJ1-6 and V is TRBV7-3, with D perhaps matching TRBD1 (6 bases). Germline CDR1 is SGHTA and CDR2 is FQGTGA. The CDR3 loop spans 15 amino acids. V dropped 3 bases and J dropped 7 bases, with 13 bases sitting between them. In nucleotides, the CDR3 is TGTGCCAGCAGCTTCCCCCAGGGGAGGAATTCACCCCTCCACTTT. Protein sequence: CASSFPQGRNSPLHF.

About this clonotype itself: A read error may produce the germline difference seen at one junction end. The J gene is TRBJ2-2, the V gene TRBV7-7; no clear D. The germline CDR1 and CDR2 sequences are SSHAT and FNYEAQ (reference sequence). CDR3 size: 13 residues. The CDR3 loop is CASSLGRSGELFF. The CDR3 nucleotides read TGTGCTAGCAGCTTGGGAAGGTCCGGGGAGCTGTTTTTT.

The table lists this clonotype with a few counts. The chain has TRBV5-1 and TRBJ2-5, with unresolved D. Trimming stripped 0 bases from V and 0 bases from J, with 0 bases between. Germline loops: CDR1 SGHRS, CDR2 YFSETQ. The CDR3 is 12 amino acids. CDR3 in DNA: TGCGCCAGCAGCTTGGACCAAGAGACCCAGTACTTC. Residues: CASSLDQETQYF.

This sequence joins TRBV5-1 and TRBJ2-1; TRBD2 matches at 9 bases. From germline, CDR1 is SGHRS and CDR2 YFSETQ. CDR3 length: 16 residues. V shed 0 bases, J shed 2 bases, and the junction held 3 bases outside the gene matches. CDR3 protein: CASSLGGTSPYNEQFF. CDR3 DNA: TGCGCCAGCAGCTTGGGTGGGACTAGCCCCTACAATGAGCAGTTCTTC.

The genes are TRBV9 and TRBJ2-2; 7 bases match TRBD2. Germline V CDR1 and CDR2: SGDLS, YYNGEE. V trimming: 5 bases; J trimming: 1 base; junction bases outside the gene matches: 5. CDR3 length: 15 residues. CDR3 bases: TGTGCCAGCAGTCGGGACTATTTGAACACCGGGGAGCTGTTTTTT. This codes for CASSRDYLNTGELFF.

The rearrangement uses TRBV7-9 and TRBJ2-3; D tentatively fits TRBD1 or TRBD2 (6 bases each). The ends were cut back, 5 bases at V and 0 bases at J, with 12 bases in the middle. This CDR3 is built from 15 residues. Germline CDR1 and CDR2: SEHNR and FQNEAQ (reference sequence). CDR3: CASSPRGTSTDTQYF. The DNA of the CDR3 is TGTGCCAGCAGCCCGAGGGGGACTAGCACAGATACGCAGTATTTT.

There are a few counts of this clonotype. The rearrangement links TRBV6-6 to TRBJ2-1; no reliable D call. Trimming pared 0 bases from V and 9 bases from J, leaving 6 bases between. The CDR3 extends over 12 amino acids. Germline values: CDR1 MNHNY, CDR2 SVGAGI (reference sequence). The CDR3 loop is CASSYSMREQFF. CDR3 sequence (DNA): TGTGCCAGCAGTTACTCGATGCGTGAGCAGTTCTTC.

This chain links TRBV4-1 with TRBJ1-4, with D possibly being TRBD1 (5 bases). Germline lookup yields CDR1 MGHRA and CDR2 YSYEKL. V dropped 1 base and J dropped 6 bases, with 21 bases sitting between them. The CDR3 totals 18 residues. The CDR3 sequence: CASSQARHVWGDYEKLFF. Written as DNA, the CDR3 is TGCGCCAGCAGCCAAGCCCGACACGTGTGGGGGGATTATGAAAAACTGTTTTTT.

Details on this clonotype: An end of the junction does not agree with germline; a read error may underlie this. The chain joins TRBV12-3 or TRBV12-4 to TRBJ1-5, with TRBD1 as a possible D gene (6 bases). CDR3 length: 15 residues. The CDR3 sequence is CSSSFQGSINQPQHF. The CDR3, as DNA: TGTTCCAGCAGTTTCCAGGGGAGCATCAATCAGCCCCAGCATTTT.

The chain joins TRBV29-1 to TRBJ2-3; 9 nucleotides line up with TRBD1. CDR3 length: 13 amino acids. Unmatched junction bases numbered 10, after V lost 0 bases and J lost 15 bases. Germline V gene data show CDR1 as SQVTM and CDR2 as ANQGSEA. The CDR3 protein is CSVEDRDRGSCYF. The CDR3 DNA is TGCAGCGTTGAAGACCGTGACAGGGGGAGCTGTTATTTT.

This clonotype turned up a few times. The CDR3 reads CASSRGLGQETQYF. CDR3 coding DNA: TGCGCCAGCAGTCGGGGGTTGGGCCAAGAGACCCAGTACTTC. The gene calls are TRBV4-3 and TRBJ2-5; TRBD2 might be the D (6 bases). This CDR3 is built from 14 residues. Trimming removed 6 bases at V and 1 base at J, with 12 bases between. Germline V CDR1 and CDR2: LGHNA, YSLEER.

This clonotype is a singleton in its sample. The chain recombines TRBV29-1 with TRBJ2-7; D is ambiguous. CDR3 length: 15 residues. The germline V gene has CDR1 SQVTM and CDR2 ANQGSEA. Trimming left V 6 bases short and J 0 bases short, with 18 bases between. In DNA, the CDR3 is TGCAGCGTGCTCGTCCTGCTGACTTCCTCCTACGAGCAGTACTTC. This codes for CSVLVLLTSSYEQYF.

This clonotype has a count of ten or more. This chain connects TRBV6-5 to TRBJ2-1, with 14 bases fitting TRBD2. The length of the CDR3 is 17 residues. The germline V gene has CDR1 MNHEY and CDR2 SVGAGI. The V and J ends lost 6 bases and 7 bases, in that order; junction bases with no gene match: 11. The CDR3 DNA reads TGTGCCAGCAGCGGGACTAGCGGGAGTAGCTGGGGTAATGAGCAGTTCTTC. It encodes CASSGTSGSSWGNEQFF.

The DNA for the CDR3 is TGTGCCTCCCAACAGGGGTTGGTGGAGACCCAGTACTTC. It encodes CASQQGLVETQYF. The V and J genes are TRBV6-5 and TRBJ2-5; 7 bases match TRBD1. Germline trimming cut 11 bases from V and 5 bases from J; bases unmatched to any gene: 11. This CDR3 spans 13 amino acids. CDR1 and CDR2 (germline): MNHEY, SVGAGI.

The chain is built from TRBV14 and TRBJ2-7; no firm D call. The CDR3 has 13 amino acids. Per the germline V gene, CDR1 is SGHDN and CDR2 is FVKESK. Between the trimmed V and J ends, which lost 4 bases and 7 bases, there was a span of 14 bases. CDR3 bases: TGTGCCAGCAGCCCCCAGAATGTGTGGGAGCAGTACTTC. It translates to CASSPQNVWEQYF.

The J gene is TRBJ2-7, the V gene TRBV20-1; TRBD2 aligns across 7 bases. The ends lost 4 bases at V and 0 bases at J; junction bases unmatched: 9. Germline assignment: CDR1 DFQATT and CDR2 SNEGSKA (reference sequence). The CDR3 extends over 15 amino acids. In DNA, the CDR3 is TGCAGTGCTATCTCCCTAGCGGCTCCCTCCTACGAGCAGTACTTC. As protein: CSAISLAAPSYEQYF.